This T cell receptor beta chain was retrieved from a study of shared clonotypes between healthy human individuals. Remarks on this clone: Its specificity is not known.

Sequencing was at deep level. Every subset had its genomic DNA shared out evenly among several immunoSEQ plates. The repertoire was sequenced with immunoSEQ multiplex PCR; TCRdb's copy has only in-frame clones and lacks some. This table holds just over 2,000,000 clones, roughly 95% found once. Between the trimmed V and J ends, which lost 0 bases and 0 bases, there was a span of 9 bases. Germline CDR1 GTSNPN, CDR2 SVGIG (reference sequence). The CDR3 runs to 15 residues. Overall study findings and caveats: The authors sampled blood alone, and tissue repertoires likely differ.

The genes are TRBV30 and TRBJ2-1; possibly TRBD1 or TRBD2 for D (5 bases each). Sequenced sample: naive CD4+ T cells sorted from blood. Subset in this sample: CD45RA+ positively selected. This receptor was identified in a man aged 18 to 30 in good health. The chain's CDR3 is CAWSVPGPSYNEQFF. As DNA, the CDR3 is TGTGCCTGGAGTGTACCGGGGCCCTCCTACAATGAGCAGTTCTTC.